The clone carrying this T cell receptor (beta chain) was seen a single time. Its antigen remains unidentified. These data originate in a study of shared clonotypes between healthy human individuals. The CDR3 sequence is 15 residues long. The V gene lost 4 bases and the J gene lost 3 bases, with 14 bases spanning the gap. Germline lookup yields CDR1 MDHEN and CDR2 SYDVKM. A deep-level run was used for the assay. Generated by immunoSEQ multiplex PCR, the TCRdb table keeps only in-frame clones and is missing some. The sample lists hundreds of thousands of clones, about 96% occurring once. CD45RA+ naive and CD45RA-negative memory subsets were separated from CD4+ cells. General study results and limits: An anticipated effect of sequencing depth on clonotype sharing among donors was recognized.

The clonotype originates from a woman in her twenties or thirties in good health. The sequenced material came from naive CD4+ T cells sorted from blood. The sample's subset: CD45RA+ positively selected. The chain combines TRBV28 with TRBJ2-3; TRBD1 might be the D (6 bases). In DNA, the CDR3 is TGTGCCAGCAGTTCGTCTCAGGGGTTGACAGATACGCAGTATTTT. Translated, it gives CASSSSQGLTDTQYF. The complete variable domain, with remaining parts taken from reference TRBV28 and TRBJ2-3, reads DVKVTQSSRYLVKRTGEKVFLECVQDMDHENMFWYRQDPGLGLRLIYFSYDVKMKEKGDIPEGYSVSREKKERFSLILESASTNQTSMYLCASSSSQGLTDTQYFGPGTRLTVL.